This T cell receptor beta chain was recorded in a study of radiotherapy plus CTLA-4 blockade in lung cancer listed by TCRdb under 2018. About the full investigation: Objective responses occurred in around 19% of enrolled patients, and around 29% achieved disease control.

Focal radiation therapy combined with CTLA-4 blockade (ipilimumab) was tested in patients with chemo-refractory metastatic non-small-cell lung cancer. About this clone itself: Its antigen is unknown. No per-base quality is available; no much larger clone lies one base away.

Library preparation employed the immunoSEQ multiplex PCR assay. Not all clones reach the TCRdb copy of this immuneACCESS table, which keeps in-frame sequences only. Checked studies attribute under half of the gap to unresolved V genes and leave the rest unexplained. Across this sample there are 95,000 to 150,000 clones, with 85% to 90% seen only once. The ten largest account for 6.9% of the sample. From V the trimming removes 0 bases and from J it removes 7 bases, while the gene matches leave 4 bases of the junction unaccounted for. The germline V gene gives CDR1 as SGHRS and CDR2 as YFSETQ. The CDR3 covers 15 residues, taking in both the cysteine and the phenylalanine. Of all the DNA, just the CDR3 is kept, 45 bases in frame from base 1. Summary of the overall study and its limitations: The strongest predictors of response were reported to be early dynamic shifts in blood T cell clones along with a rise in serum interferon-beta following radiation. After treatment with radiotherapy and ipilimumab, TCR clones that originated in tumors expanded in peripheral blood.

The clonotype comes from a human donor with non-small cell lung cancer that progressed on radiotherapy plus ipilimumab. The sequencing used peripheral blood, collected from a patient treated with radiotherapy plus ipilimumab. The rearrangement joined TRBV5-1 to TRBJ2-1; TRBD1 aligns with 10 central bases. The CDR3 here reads CASSLEGTGVNEQFF. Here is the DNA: TGCGCCAGCAGCTTGGAGGGGACAGGGGTTAATGAGCAGTTCTTC.